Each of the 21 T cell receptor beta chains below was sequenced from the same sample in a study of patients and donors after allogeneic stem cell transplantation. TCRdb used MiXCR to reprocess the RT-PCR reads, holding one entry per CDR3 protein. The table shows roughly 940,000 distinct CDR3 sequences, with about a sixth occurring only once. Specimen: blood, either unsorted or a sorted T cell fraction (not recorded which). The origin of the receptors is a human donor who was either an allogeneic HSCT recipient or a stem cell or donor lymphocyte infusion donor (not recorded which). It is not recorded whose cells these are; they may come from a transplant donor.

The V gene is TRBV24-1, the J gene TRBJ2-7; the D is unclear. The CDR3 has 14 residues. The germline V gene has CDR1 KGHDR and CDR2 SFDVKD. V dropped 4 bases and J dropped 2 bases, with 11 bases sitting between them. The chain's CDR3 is CATSELASPYEQYF. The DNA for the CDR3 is TGTGCCACCAGTGAATTGGCCTCTCCCTACGAGCAGTACTTC.

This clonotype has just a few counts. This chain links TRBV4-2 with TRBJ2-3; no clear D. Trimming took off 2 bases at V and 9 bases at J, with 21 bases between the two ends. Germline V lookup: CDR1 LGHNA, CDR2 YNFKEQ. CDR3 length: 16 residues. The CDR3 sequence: CASSQSLADPSTTQYF. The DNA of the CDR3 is TGTGCCAGCAGCCAATCTCTCGCGGACCCTTCCACGACGCAGTATTTT.

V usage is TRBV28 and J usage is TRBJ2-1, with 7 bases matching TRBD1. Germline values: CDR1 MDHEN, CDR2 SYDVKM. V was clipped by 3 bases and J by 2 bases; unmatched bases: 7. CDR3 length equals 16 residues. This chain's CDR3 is CASSFSGTEPYNEQFF. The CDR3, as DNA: TGTGCCAGCAGTTTTTCCGGGACAGAACCCTACAATGAGCAGTTCTTC.

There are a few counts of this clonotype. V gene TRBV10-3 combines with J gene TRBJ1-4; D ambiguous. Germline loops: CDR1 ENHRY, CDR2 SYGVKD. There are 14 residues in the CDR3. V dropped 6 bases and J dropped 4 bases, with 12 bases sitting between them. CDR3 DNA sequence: TGTGCCATCAGCCCCACCACGGGTAATGAAAAACTGTTTTTT. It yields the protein CAISPTTGNEKLFF.

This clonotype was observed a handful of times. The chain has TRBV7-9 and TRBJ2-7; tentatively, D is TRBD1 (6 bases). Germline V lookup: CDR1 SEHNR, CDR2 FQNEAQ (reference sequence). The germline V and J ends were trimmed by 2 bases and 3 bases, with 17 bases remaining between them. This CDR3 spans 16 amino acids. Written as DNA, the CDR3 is TGTGCCAGCAGCTTATTCCCCATGACACAGGGCTACGAGCAGTACTTC. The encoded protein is CASSLFPMTQGYEQYF.

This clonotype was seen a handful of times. CDR3 sequence: CASRPQGAGTNYGYTF. CDR3 coding DNA: TGTGCCAGCCGACCACAGGGGGCAGGGACTAACTATGGCTACACCTTC. The chain recombines TRBV7-8 with TRBJ1-2; TRBD1 agrees at 9 bases. With 8 bases clipped from V and 0 bases from J, the junction kept 10 bases outside the gene matches. CDR1 is SGHVS and CDR2 is FQNEAQ in the germline V gene. The CDR3 is 16 residues long. The full variable domain, in which reference TRBV7-8 and TRBJ1-2 provide the parts outside the CDR3, is GAGVSQSPRYKVAKRGQDVALRCDPISGHVSLFWYQQALGQGPEFLTYFQNEAQLDKSGLPSDRFFAERPEGSVSTLKIQRTQQEDSAVYLCASRPQGAGTNYGYTFGSGTRLTVV.

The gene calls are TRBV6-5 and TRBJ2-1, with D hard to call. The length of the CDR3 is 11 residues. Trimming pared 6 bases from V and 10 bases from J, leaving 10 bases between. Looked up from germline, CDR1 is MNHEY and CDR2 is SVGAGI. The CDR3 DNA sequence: TGTGCCAGCAGCCGCAACCTGGAGCAGTTCTTC. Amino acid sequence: CASSRNLEQFF.

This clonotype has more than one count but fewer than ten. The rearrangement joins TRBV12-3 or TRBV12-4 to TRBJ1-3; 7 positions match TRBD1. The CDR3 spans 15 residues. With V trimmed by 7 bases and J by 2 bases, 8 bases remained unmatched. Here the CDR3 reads CASNLPGQTGNTIYF. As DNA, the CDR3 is TGTGCCAGCAACCTACCGGGACAGACTGGAAACACCATATATTTT.

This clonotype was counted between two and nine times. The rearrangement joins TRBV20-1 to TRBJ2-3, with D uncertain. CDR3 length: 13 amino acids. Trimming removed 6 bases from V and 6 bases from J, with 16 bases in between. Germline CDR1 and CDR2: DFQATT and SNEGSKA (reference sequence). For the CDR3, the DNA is TGCAGTGCCGCCGCAGACTGGGCCGATACGCAGTATTTT. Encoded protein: CSAAADWADTQYF.

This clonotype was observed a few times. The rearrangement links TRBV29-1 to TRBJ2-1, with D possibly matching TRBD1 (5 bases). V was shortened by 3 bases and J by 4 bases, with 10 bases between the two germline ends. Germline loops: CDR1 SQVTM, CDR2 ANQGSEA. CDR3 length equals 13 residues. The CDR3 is CSVEGQTYNEQFF. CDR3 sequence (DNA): TGCAGCGTTGAGGGGCAGACATACAATGAGCAGTTCTTC.

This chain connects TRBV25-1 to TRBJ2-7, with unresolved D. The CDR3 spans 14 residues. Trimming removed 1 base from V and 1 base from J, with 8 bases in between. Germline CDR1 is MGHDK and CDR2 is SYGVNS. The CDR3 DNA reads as TGTGCCAGCAGTGAATTACGAGAGTCCTACGAGCAGTACTTC. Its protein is CASSELRESYEQYF.

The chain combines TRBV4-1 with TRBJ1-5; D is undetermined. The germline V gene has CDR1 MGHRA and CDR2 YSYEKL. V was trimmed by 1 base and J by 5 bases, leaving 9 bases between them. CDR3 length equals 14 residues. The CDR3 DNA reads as TGCGCCAGCAGCCAAGGTTTGGGAGATCAGCCCCAGCATTTT. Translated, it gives CASSQGLGDQPQHF.

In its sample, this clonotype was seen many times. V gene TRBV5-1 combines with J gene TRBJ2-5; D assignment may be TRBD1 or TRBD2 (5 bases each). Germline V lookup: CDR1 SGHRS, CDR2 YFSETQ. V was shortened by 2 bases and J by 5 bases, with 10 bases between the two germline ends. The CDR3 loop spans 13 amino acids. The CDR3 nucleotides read TGCGCCAGCAGCTTAGAGGGGATGGAGACCCAGTACTTC. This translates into CASSLEGMETQYF.

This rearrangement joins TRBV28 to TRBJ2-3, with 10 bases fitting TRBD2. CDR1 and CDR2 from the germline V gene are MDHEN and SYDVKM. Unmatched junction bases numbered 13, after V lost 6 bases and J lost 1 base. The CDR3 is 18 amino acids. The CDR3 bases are TGTGCCAGCAGGAGCCCTTCGTACGGGACTAGCGGCACAGATACGCAGTATTTT. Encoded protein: CASRSPSYGTSGTDTQYF.

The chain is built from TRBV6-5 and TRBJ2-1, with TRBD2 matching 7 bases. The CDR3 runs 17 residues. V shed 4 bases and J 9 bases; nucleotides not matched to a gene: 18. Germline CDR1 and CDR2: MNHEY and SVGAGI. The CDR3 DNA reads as TGTGCCAGCAGTTCCCTTCCTCTAGAACTAGCGTCCCTTGAGCAGTTCTTC. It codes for CASSSLPLELASLEQFF.

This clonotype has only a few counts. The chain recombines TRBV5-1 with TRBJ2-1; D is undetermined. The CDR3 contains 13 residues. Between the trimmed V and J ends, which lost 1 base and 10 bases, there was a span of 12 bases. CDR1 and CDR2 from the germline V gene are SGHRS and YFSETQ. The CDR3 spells CASSLTAGAEQFF. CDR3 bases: TGCGCCAGCAGCTTGACGGCTGGTGCCGAGCAGTTCTTC.

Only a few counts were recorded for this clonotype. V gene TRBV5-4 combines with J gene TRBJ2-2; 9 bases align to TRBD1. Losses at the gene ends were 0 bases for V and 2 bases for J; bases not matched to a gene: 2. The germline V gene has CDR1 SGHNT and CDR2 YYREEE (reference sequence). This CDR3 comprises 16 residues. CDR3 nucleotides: TGTGCCAGCAGCTTGGACAGGGGGCTTAACACCGGGGAGCTGTTTTTT. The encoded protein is CASSLDRGLNTGELFF.

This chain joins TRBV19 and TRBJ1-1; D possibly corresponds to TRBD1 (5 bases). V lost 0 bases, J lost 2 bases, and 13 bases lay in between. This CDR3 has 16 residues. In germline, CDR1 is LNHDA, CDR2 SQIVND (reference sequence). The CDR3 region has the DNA TGTGCCAGTAGTATAGACGGGTCAGGGTTAAACACTGAAGCTTTCTTT. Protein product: CASSIDGSGLNTEAFF.

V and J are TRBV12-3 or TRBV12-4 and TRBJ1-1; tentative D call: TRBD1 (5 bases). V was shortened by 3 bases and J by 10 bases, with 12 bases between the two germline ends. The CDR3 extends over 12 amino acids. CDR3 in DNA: TGTGCCAGCAGTTTGCCAGGGCCTGGAGCTTTCTTT. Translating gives CASSLPGPGAFF.

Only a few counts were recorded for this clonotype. Here the CDR3 reads CSVWTESGELFF. The DNA of the CDR3 is TGCAGCGTGTGGACGGAATCCGGGGAGCTGTTTTTT. V is TRBV29-1 and J is TRBJ2-2; D uncertain. CDR1 and CDR2 from the germline V gene are SQVTM and ANQGSEA. V was shortened by 6 bases and J by 6 bases, with 11 bases between the two germline ends. The CDR3 has 12 residues.

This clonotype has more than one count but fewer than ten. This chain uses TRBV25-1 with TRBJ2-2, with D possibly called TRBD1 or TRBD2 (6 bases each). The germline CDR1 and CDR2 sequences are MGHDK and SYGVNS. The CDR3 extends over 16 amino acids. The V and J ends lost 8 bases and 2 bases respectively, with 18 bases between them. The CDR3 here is CASQGSGGLNTGELFF. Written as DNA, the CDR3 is TGTGCCAGCCAGGGGTCCGGGGGTCTTAACACCGGGGAGCTGTTTTTT. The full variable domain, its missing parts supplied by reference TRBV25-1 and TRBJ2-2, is EADIYQTPRYLVIGTGKKITLECSQTMGHDKMYWYQQDPGMELHLIHYSYGVNSTEKGDLSSESTVSRIRTEHFPLTLESARPSHTSQYLCASQGSGGLNTGELFFGEGSRLTVL.